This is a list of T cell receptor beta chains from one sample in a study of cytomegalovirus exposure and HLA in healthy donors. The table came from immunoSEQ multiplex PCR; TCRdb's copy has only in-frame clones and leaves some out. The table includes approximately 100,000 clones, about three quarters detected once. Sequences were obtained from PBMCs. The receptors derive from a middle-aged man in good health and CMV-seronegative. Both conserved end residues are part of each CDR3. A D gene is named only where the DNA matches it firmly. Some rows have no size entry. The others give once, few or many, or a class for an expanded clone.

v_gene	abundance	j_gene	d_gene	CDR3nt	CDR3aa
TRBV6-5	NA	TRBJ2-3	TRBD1	TGTGCCAGCAGTTACCAAGGACAGGGGGATACGCAGTATTTT	CASSYQGQGDTQYF
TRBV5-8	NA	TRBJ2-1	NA	TGTGCCAGCAGCTTTCGGTGTGAGCAGTTCTTC	CASSFRCEQFF
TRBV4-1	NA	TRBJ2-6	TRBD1	TGCGCCAGCAGCCATCGAACACCCAGCGTGGCAGGGGGACCTTCTGGGGCCAACGTCCTGACTTTC	CASSHRTPSVAGGPSGANVLTF
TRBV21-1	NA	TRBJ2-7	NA	TGTGCCAGCTTAGTACAGGGCCGCTCCTACGAGCAGTACTTC	CASLVQGRSYEQYF
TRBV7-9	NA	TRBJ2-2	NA	TGTGCCAGCAGCTTCCCGTGGGCAAGCACCGGGGAGCTGTTTTTT	CASSFPWASTGELFF
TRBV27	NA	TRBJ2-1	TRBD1	TGTGCCAGCAGTTTATCCTTCAACAGGGGGTTAAATATAGGATACAATGAGCAGTTCTTC	CASSLSFNRGLNIGYNEQFF
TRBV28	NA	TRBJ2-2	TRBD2	TGTGCCAGCACCCCAGCGGGAGATACGAACACCGGGGAGCTGTTTTTT	CASTPAGDTNTGELFF
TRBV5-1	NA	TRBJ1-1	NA	TGCGCCAGCAGTCCATTTTTGAGTACTGAAGCTTTCTTT	CASSPFLSTEAFF
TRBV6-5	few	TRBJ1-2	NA	TGTGCCAGCAGTTTCACAGGGAAAGGCTACACCTTC	CASSFTGKGYTF
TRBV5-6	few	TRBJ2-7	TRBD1	TGTGCCAGCAGCTTACCGGGACAGGGGCCCGAGCAGTACTTC	CASSLPGQGPEQYF
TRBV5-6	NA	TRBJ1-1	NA	TGTGCCAGCAGCTCCCAGGGTAACACTGAAGCTTTCTTT	CASSSQGNTEAFF
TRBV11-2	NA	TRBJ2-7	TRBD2	TGTGCCAGCAGCAGCGGGACCGCCTACGAGCAGTACTTC	CASSSGTAYEQYF
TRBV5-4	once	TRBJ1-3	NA	TGTGCCAGCAGCCCACAGTATTCTGGAAACACCATATATTTT	CASSPQYSGNTIYF
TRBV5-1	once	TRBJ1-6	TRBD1	TGCGCCAGCAGCTTGGGTGGGACAGGGGGCTCCAATTCACCCCTCCACTTT	CASSLGGTGGSNSPLHF
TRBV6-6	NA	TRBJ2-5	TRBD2	TGTGCCAGCAGGCCGAATAGCGGGGGGTCGGAGACCCAGTACTTC	CASRPNSGGSETQYF
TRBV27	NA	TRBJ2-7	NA	TGTGCCAGCAGTTTGGTGGGAGCCTACGAGCAGTACTTC	CASSLVGAYEQYF
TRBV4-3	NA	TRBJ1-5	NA	TGCGCCAGCAGCTGGGACTCAAATAGCAATCAGCCCCAGCATTTT	CASSWDSNSNQPQHF
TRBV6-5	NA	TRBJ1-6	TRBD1	TGTGCCAGCCAGGGACAGGGTTATAATTCACCCCTCCACTTT	CASQGQGYNSPLHF
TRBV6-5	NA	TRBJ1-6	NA	TGTGCCAGCACCGGACAGTCAAATTCACCCCTCCACTTT	CASTGQSNSPLHF
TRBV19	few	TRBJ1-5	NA	TGTGCCAGTAGTATAGCGCGGGAAAATAGCAATCAGCCCCAGCATTTT	CASSIARENSNQPQHF
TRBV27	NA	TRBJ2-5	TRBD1	TGTGCCATTTCCTCCGGGACAGGGGGTCGAGAGACCCAGTACTTC	CAISSGTGGRETQYF
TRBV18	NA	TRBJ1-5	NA	TGTGCCAGCTCACCACCAGGGGATAGCAATCAGCCCCAGCATTTT	CASSPPGDSNQPQHF
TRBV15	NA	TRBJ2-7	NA	TGTGCCACCAGCGGAGACAGGTCCTACGAGCAGTACTTC	CATSGDRSYEQYF
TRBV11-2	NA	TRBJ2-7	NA	TGTGCCAGCAGCCCCATTGACAGAAAAGGCGCCTACGAGCAGTACTTC	CASSPIDRKGAYEQYF